This is a list of T cell receptor beta chains from one sample in a study of control samples from healthy donors and cancer patients. This table comes from immunoSEQ multiplex PCR, and its TCRdb copy is limited to in-frame clones, with some not included. Of about 130,000 clones detected, 85% to 95% appear once; the ten largest clones hold 1.5% to 2%. The sequencing input was PBMCs. These receptors were collected from a man aged 45-65 years with head and neck cancer. The CDR3 runs from the conserved cysteine through the conserved F or W. A D gene is named only where the DNA matches it firmly. Clone sizes are given selectively: once, few, many, or a class where the clone is expanded.

>.|once|TRBJ1-1|TRBV6-5
TGTGCCGTCCAGGGAAGGGAGGATACTGAAGCTTTCTTT
CAVQGREDTEAFF
>.|.|TRBJ1-5|TRBV18
TGTGCCAGCTCACCACCAGATAGTCCCCAGCATTTT
CASSPPDSPQHF
>TRBD1|.|TRBJ2-3|TRBV19
TGTGCCAGTACCGATTGGGACAGGGAAGATACGCAGTATTTT
CASTDWDREDTQYF
>.|.|TRBJ2-1|TRBV7-3
TGTGCCAGCAGCCCCCCGGGCGCCAACAATGAGCAGTTCTTC
CASSPPGANNEQFF
>.|.|TRBJ2-7|TRBV28
TGTGCCAGCAGCCACCCGCTGTACGAGCAGTACTTC
CASSHPLYEQYF
>.|.|TRBJ1-4|TRBV29-1
TGCAGCGTTGCCAGGAATGAAAAACTGTTTTTT
CSVARNEKLFF
>.|.|TRBJ1-3|TRBV2
TGTGCCAGCAAAAGATCAGCCCCTGGAAACACCATATATTTT
CASKRSAPGNTIYF
>.|.|TRBJ1-4|TRBV10-1
TGCGCCAGCAGCCTAATCCTACAGGCGGTAAGCGGTAATGAAAAACTGTTTTTT
CASSLILQAVSGNEKLFF
>TRBD1|.|TRBJ2-1|TRBV15
TGTGCCACCAGCAGCCTTAGGACAGGGGGCCGCAATGAGCAGTTCTTC
CATSSLRTGGRNEQFF
>.|.|TRBJ2-2|TRBV4-3
TGCGCCAGCAGCCAAGTACACACCGGGGAGCTGTTTTTT
CASSQVHTGELFF
>.|.|TRBJ1-6|TRBV21-1
TGTGCCAGCAGTCCTACACTGGCTTCCTATAATTCACCCCTCCACTTT
CASSPTLASYNSPLHF
>TRBD1|once|TRBJ1-1|TRBV5-4
TGTGCCAGCAGCCGACAGGGGATGAACACTGAAGCTTTCTTT
CASSRQGMNTEAFF
>.|.|TRBJ2-7|TRBV6-6
TGTGCCAGCAGTTACGGCAGGGGAACCTACAAGCAGTACTTC
CASSYGRGTYKQYF
>.|.|TRBJ1-2|TRBV27
TGTGCCAGCAAAGAGAAGAACAGTCAACTTTTTAACTATGGCTACACCTTC
CASKEKNSQLFNYGYTF
>TRBD1|.|TRBJ2-6|TRBV5-5
TGTGCCAGCAGCTTTGGACAGGGGGTATCAGGGGCCAACGTCCTGACTTTC
CASSFGQGVSGANVLTF
>TRBD1|.|TRBJ2-7|TRBV10-3
TGTGCCATCAGTTCCACCGGAGGACAGGGGGCGTACGAGCAGTACTTC
CAISSTGGQGAYEQYF
>TRBD1|.|TRBJ2-2|TRBV3-1/TRBV3-2
TGTGCCAGCAGAGACAGGGGGGACACCGGGGAGCTGTTTTTT
CASRDRGDTGELFF
>.|.|TRBJ1-1|TRBV3-1/TRBV3-2
TGTGCCAGCAGCCAAGAGGGGTCGAACACTGAAGCTTTCTTT
CASSQEGSNTEAFF
>TRBD1|.|TRBJ2-7|TRBV7-2
TGTGCCAGCAGCCCCGGGACAGGGAAAGGTTACGAGCAGTACTTC
CASSPGTGKGYEQYF
>.|.|TRBJ1-2|TRBV6-6
TGTGCCAGCAGGGACGGGTCACCCTATGGCTACACCTTC
CASRDGSPYGYTF
>TRBD1|.|TRBJ2-3|TRBV29-1
TGCAGCGTTAACGACAGGGCCCTCACAGATACGCAGTATTTT
CSVNDRALTDTQYF
>TRBD1|.|TRBJ2-7|TRBV28
TGTGCCAGCAGAGGAACCGGGACAGGGAGTTTCTACGAGCAGTACTTC
CASRGTGTGSFYEQYF
>TRBD1|.|TRBJ1-3|TRBV7-9
TGTGCCAGCAGCTCCGCCGGACAGGGCCCAAACACCATATATTTT
CASSSAGQGPNTIYF
>.|.|TRBJ1-1|TRBV19
TGTGCCAGTCATAGGGTTTACAGGCAAATACTAGGCACTGAAGCTTTCTTT
CASHRVYRQILGTEAFF
>.|.|TRBJ2-1|TRBV5-4
TGTGCCAGCAGCTACTCCTACAATGAGCAGTTCTTC
CASSYSYNEQFF
>.|.|TRBJ1-5|TRBV7-2
TGTGCCAGCAGCTTAAGGGGCAAAGGGGTCGGCAGCAATCAGCCCCAGCATTTT
CASSLRGKGVGSNQPQHF
>.|.|TRBJ2-5|TRBV4-1
TGCGCCAGCAGCCAACCCGGGGTAGGAGAGACCCAGTACTTC
CASSQPGVGETQYF
>.|once|TRBJ2-1|TRBV11-3
TGTGCCAGCAGCTTAGGAGGAAACTACAAGAATGAGCAGTTCTTC
CASSLGGNYKNEQFF
>TRBD2|.|TRBJ2-2|TRBV6-5
TGTGCCAGCAGGTTCCGGGACTACAATGCCGGGGAGCTGTTTTTT
CASRFRDYNAGELFF